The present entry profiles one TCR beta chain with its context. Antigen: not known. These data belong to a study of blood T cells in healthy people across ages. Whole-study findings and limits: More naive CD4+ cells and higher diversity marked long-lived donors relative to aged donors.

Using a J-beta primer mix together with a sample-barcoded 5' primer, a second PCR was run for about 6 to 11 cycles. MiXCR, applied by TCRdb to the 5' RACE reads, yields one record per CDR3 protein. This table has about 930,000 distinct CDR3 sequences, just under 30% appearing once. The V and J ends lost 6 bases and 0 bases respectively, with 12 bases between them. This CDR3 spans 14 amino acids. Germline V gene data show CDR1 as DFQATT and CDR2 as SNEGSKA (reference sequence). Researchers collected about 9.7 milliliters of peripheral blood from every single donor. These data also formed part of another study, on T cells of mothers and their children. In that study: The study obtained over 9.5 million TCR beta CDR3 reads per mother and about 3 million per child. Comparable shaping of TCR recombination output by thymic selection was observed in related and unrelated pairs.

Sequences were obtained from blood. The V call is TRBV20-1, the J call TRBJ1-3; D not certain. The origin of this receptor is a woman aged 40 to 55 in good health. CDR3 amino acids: CSAPRADSGNTIYF. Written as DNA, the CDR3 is TGCAGTGCCCCGAGGGCGGACTCTGGAAACACCATATATTTT.